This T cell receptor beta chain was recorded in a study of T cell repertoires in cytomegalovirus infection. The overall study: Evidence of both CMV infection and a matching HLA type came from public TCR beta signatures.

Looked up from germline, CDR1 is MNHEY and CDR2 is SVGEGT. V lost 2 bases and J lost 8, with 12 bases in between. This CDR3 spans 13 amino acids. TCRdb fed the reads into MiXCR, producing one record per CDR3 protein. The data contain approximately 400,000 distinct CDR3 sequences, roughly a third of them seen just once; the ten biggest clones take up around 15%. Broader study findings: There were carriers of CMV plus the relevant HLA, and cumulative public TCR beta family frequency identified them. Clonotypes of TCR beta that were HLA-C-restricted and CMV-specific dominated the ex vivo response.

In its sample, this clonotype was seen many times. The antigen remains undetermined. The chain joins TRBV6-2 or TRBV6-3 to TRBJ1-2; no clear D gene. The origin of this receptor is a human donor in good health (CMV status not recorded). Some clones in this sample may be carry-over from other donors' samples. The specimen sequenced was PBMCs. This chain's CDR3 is CASSYVGTEGYTF. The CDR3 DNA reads TGTGCCAGCAGTTACGTTGGAACGGAGGGCTACACCTTC.